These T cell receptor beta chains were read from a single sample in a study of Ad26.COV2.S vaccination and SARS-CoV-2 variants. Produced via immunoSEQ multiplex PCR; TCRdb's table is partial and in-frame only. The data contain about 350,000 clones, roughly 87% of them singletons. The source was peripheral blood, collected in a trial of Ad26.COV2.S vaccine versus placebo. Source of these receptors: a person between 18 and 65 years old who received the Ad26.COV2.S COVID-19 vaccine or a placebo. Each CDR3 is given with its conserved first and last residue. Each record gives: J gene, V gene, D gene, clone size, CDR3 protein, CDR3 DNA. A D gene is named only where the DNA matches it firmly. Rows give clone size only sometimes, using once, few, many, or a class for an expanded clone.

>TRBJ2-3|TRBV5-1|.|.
CASSPRGPSTDTQYF
TGCGCCAGCAGCCCCCGGGGCCCTAGCACAGATACGCAGTATTTT
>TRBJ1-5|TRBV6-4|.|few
CASSDVRGRQPQHF
TGTGCCAGCAGTGACGTCAGGGGTAGGCAGCCCCAGCATTTT
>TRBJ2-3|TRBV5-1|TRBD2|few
CASSFQRGGPDTQYF
TGCGCCAGCAGCTTCCAGCGGGGGGGCCCAGATACGCAGTATTTT
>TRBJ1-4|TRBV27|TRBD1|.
CASRLTGGVEKLFF
TGTGCCAGCAGACTGACAGGGGGCGTTGAAAAACTGTTTTTT
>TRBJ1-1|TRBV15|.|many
CATSSLLGFGTEAFF
TGTGCCACCAGCAGCCTTTTGGGTTTTGGTACTGAAGCTTTCTTT
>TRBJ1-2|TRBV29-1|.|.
CSVEEAGYYGYTF
TGCAGCGTTGAAGAGGCGGGGTACTATGGCTACACCTTC
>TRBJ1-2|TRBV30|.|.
CAWTGGVGGYTF
TGTGCCTGGACCGGGGGTGTGGGTGGCTACACCTTC
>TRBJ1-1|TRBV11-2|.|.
CASSLTNPNTEAFF
TGTGCCAGCAGCTTAACGAACCCTAACACTGAAGCTTTCTTT
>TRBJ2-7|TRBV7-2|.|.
CASSETDGYEQYF
TGTGCCAGCAGCGAAACGGACGGTTACGAGCAGTACTTC
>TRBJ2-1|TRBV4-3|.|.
CASSQDQGSYNEQFF
TGCGCCAGCAGCCAAGACCAGGGCTCCTACAATGAGCAGTTCTTC
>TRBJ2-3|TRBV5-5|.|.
CASSKDTQYF
TGTGCCAGCAGTAAGGATACGCAGTATTTT
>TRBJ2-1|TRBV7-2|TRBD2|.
CASSFGTSGVNEQFF
TGTGCCAGCAGCTTCGGGACTAGCGGGGTTAATGAGCAGTTCTTC
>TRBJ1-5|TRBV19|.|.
CASTLRNSNQPQHF
TGTGCCAGTACCCTAAGAAATAGCAATCAGCCCCAGCATTTT
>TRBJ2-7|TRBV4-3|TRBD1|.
CASSQIQGAFSYEQYF
TGCGCCAGCAGCCAAATACAGGGGGCGTTCTCCTACGAGCAGTACTTC
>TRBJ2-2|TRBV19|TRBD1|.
CASRYDRAHGELFF
TGTGCCAGTAGGTACGACAGGGCTCACGGGGAGCTGTTTTTT
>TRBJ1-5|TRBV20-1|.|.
CSASKGDNQPQHF
TGCAGTGCTAGTAAGGGTGACAATCAGCCCCAGCATTTT
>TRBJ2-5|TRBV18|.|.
CASSPRDTKQETQYF
TGTGCCAGCTCACCCCGGGACACTAAACAAGAGACCCAGTACTTC
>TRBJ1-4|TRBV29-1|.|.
CSVAGGANEKLFF
TGCAGCGTTGCGGGGGGGGCTAATGAAAAACTGTTTTTT
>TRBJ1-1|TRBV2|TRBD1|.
CATRQGRTEAFF
TGTGCCACCAGACAGGGGAGAACTGAAGCTTTCTTT
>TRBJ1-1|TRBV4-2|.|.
CASSQDGTEAFF
TGTGCCAGCAGCCAAGACGGTACTGAAGCTTTCTTT
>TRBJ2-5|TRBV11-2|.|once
CASSPGPGQSPDQETQYF
TGTGCCAGCAGCCCCGGACCCGGACAGTCTCCAGACCAAGAGACCCAGTACTTC
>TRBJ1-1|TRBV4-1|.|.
CASRLKGSPEAFF
TGCGCCAGCAGATTAAAGGGTTCACCTGAAGCTTTCTTT
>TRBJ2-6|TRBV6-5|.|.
CASSLTADGANVLTF
TGTGCCAGCAGTTTGACCGCGGATGGGGCCAACGTCCTGACTTTC
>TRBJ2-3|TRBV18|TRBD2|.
CASSPGLAGYSTDTQYF
TGTGCCAGCTCTCCGGGACTAGCGGGGTATTCCACAGATACGCAGTATTTT
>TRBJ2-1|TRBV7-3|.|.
CASSLTGGSYNEQFF
TGTGCCAGCAGCTTAACTGGGGGCTCCTACAATGAGCAGTTCTTC
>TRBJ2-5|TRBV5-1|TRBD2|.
CASSPRGVLETQYF
TGCGCCAGCAGCCCCCGGGGGGTATTGGAGACCCAGTACTTC
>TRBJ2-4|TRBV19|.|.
CASRQGTRDIQYF
TGTGCCAGTAGACAGGGAACCAGAGACATTCAGTACTTC
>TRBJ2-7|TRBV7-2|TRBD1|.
CASSSRQGAYEQYF
TGTGCCAGCAGCTCGAGGCAGGGGGCCTACGAGCAGTACTTC
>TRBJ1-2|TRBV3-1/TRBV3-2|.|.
CASSQDLQGRGYGYTF
TGTGCCAGCAGCCAAGATCTCCAGGGAAGGGGCTATGGCTACACCTTC
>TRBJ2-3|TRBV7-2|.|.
CASTDGMVYTDTQYF
TGTGCCAGCACCGATGGGATGGTGTATACAGATACGCAGTATTTT
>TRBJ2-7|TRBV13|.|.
CASSLISYEQYF
TGTGCCAGCAGCTTAATCTCCTACGAGCAGTACTTC
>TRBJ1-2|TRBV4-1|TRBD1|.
CASSPGQEYYGYTF
TGCGCCAGCAGCCCCGGACAGGAGTACTATGGCTACACCTTC